One and the same sample provided the 8 T cell receptor beta chains below, sequenced in a study of T cell clonality in common variable immunodeficiency. The protocol was immunoSEQ multiplex PCR, while the TCRdb copy is restricted to in-frame clones and leaves out a portion. The sample includes more than 45,000 clones, none of them occurring once. Sequences were obtained from peripheral blood mononuclear cells. All receptors come from a person aged 18-70 years in good health.

This clone has ten or more counts. Coverage ceases 3 residues before the CDR3 finishes, and the germline J gene fills in the end. The chain employs TRBV5-1 and TRBJ1-2; 7 bases align to TRBD1. Trimming took 4 bases from V and 4 from J; bases not matched to a gene: 4. The CDR3 covers 13 residues. Germline V gene data show CDR1 as SGHRS and CDR2 as YFSETQ. The sequenced part of the CDR3 DNA is TGCGCCAGCAGCACGAGACAGGGCTATGGC. This sequence encodes CASSTRQGYG. The complete CDR3 reads CASSTRQGYGYTF.

This clone came up many times. The read ends 3 residues shy of where the CDR3 ends; the end is completed using the germline J gene. The chain uses TRBV10-1 and TRBJ2-2; 10 bases align to TRBD1. CDR1 and CDR2 (germline): WNHNN, SYGVQD (reference sequence). The CDR3 runs 16 residues. Partial CDR3 DNA: TGCGCCAGCAGTGTTGGGACAGGGGCCCGGAATTCACCG. It yields the protein CASSVGTGARNSP. The full CDR3 protein reads CASSVGTGARNSPLFF.

This clone was recorded at least ten times. The CDR3 end lies 3 residues beyond the end of the read and is filled in from the germline J gene. J is TRBJ1-2 and V is TRBV7-6; 7 bases agree with TRBD1. CDR3 length equals 13 residues. J lost 4 bases, V lost 5 bases, and 4 bases had no gene match. Germline V CDR1 and CDR2: SGHVS, FNYEAQ. CDR3 bases read: TGTGCCAGCAGCCGACAGGGTAGCTATGGC. It codes for CASSRQGSYG. The whole CDR3 protein reads CASSRQGSYGYTF.

This clone was seen at least ten times. The observed sequence ends 3 residues before the CDR3 terminus, with the missing tail filled in from the germline J gene. The chain links TRBV30 to TRBJ1-1; D may be TRBD1 (5 bases). This CDR3 spans 13 amino acids. Germline V CDR1 and CDR2: GTSNPN, SVGIG (reference sequence). Partial CDR3 DNA: TGTGCCTGGAGTGTAGGCCCCGGGGGGGAA. Amino acids: CAWSVGPGGE. The whole CDR3 reads CAWSVGPGGEAFF.

This clone was counted at least ten times. From the germline J gene comes the end of the CDR3, since the read stops 3 residues before it. The chain has TRBV10-3 and TRBJ2-2; D unresolved. Germline V gives CDR1 ENHRY, CDR2 SYGVKD. Deletions cut 4 bases from V and 4 bases from J, with 7 bases between. The length of the CDR3 is 13 residues. The CDR3 protein is CAISVRVTGELFF. Incomplete CDR3 DNA: TGTGCCATCAGTGTTCGCGTCACCGGGGAG.

This clone was picked up many times. The read ends 3 residues shy of where the CDR3 ends; the end is completed using the germline J gene. V gene TRBV20-1 combines with J gene TRBJ2-1; the D call may be TRBD1 or TRBD2 (5 bases each). The CDR3 extends over 15 amino acids. V was clipped by 0 bases and J by 7 bases, with 16 bases between them. CDR1 is DFQATT and CDR2 is SNEGSKA in the germline V gene (reference sequence). The CDR3 region is CSARDLEGLGNEQFF. The part of the CDR3 DNA that was read is TGCAGTGCTAGAGATCTAGAGGGGTTGGGAAATGAG.

This clone appeared a few times. The read ends 3 residues shy of where the CDR3 ends; the end is completed using the germline J gene. V is TRBV5-1 and J is TRBJ1-1, with 8 bases lining up with TRBD1. V lost 4 bases and J lost 5; bases outside the gene matches: 7. Germline V lookup: CDR1 SGHRS, CDR2 YFSETQ. The CDR3 runs 14 residues. The DNA read from the CDR3 is TGCGCCAGCAGCAGTACAGGGGGGAAGACTGAA. Its protein is CASSSTGGKTE. The whole CDR3 reads CASSSTGGKTEAFF.

This clone was seen many times. The CDR3 end falls 3 residues outside the read, so it is completed with the germline J gene. V is TRBV13 and J is TRBJ2-7; 8 nucleotides agree with TRBD1. Germline V lookup: CDR1 PRHDT, CDR2 FYEKMQ (reference sequence). The CDR3 consists of 15 residues. V lost 4 bases to trimming and J lost 0 bases; unmatched junction nucleotides: 5. The chain's CDR3 is CASSSDRGTSYEQYF. The covered CDR3 bases are TGTGCCAGCAGCTCCGACAGGGGAACCTCCTACGAG. The variable domain in full, with the rest retrieved from reference TRBV13 and TRBJ2-7, is AAGVIQSPRHLIKEKRETATLKCYPIPRHDTVYWYQQGPGQDPQFLISFYEKMQSDKGSIPDRFSAQQFSDYHSELNMSSLELGDSALYFCASSSDRGTSYEQYFGPGTRLTVT.